This is a list of T cell receptor beta chains from one sample in a study of T cell responses to AZD1222 COVID-19 vaccine. This table comes from immunoSEQ multiplex PCR, and its TCRdb copy is limited to in-frame clones, with some not included. The sample includes more than 95,000 clones, approximately 86% seen only once; the top ten take 2.5% to 3.5%. Specimen: peripheral blood, collected 28 days after the second dose of the MenACWY control vaccine. The source is an adult who received the MenACWY meningococcal vaccine as a control. Both conserved end residues are part of each CDR3. The D gene is left open where the match is weak. Clone sizes are given selectively: once, few, many, or a class where the clone is expanded.

V	D	J	size	CDR3	DNA
TRBV4-3	-	TRBJ1-6	-	CASSQESRSPLHF	TGCGCCAGCAGCCAAGAATCGAGATCACCCCTCCACTTT
TRBV3-1/TRBV3-2	TRBD2	TRBJ2-3	once	CASSYHRAGGADTQYF	TGTGCCAGCAGCTATCATCGCGCGGGGGGGGCCGATACGCAGTATTTT
TRBV7-9	TRBD1	TRBJ1-2	-	CASSSGTGDNYGYTF	TGTGCCAGCAGCTCGGGGACAGGGGACAACTATGGCTACACCTTC
TRBV5-5	TRBD1	TRBJ1-1	-	CASSPTGVSRATEAFF	TGTGCCAGCAGCCCCACAGGGGTTTCAAGGGCCACTGAAGCTTTCTTT
TRBV9	TRBD1	TRBJ1-1	-	CASSVGTGDSEAFF	TGTGCCAGCAGCGTAGGGACAGGGGATTCTGAAGCTTTCTTT
TRBV2	TRBD1	TRBJ1-6	few	CASIDRGGSPLHF	TGTGCCAGCATCGACAGGGGGGGTTCACCCCTCCACTTT
TRBV7-9	-	TRBJ1-1	-	CASSRDSRAEAFF	TGTGCCAGCAGCCGTGACTCCAGAGCTGAAGCTTTCTTT
TRBV24-1	-	TRBJ1-1	-	CATSDGSLNTEAFF	TGTGCCACCAGTGACGGCTCCCTGAACACTGAAGCTTTCTTT
TRBV28	TRBD1	TRBJ1-2	-	CASTRPSGDRVYGYTF	TGTGCCAGCACCCGGCCCTCCGGGGACAGGGTTTATGGCTACACCTTC
TRBV5-1	-	TRBJ1-2	medium-sized	CASSLGWAQARANYGYTF	TGCGCCAGCAGCTTGGGGTGGGCACAGGCCCGGGCGAACTATGGCTACACCTTC
TRBV18	-	TRBJ2-3	-	CASSPDQSTDTQYF	TGTGCCAGCTCACCAGATCAGTCCACAGATACGCAGTATTTT
TRBV6-4	TRBD1	TRBJ1-2	-	CASSRTGASGYTF	TGTGCCAGCAGCCGCACAGGGGCGAGCGGCTACACCTTC
TRBV7-9	TRBD2	TRBJ2-5	-	CASSLSGGPGETQYF	TGTGCCAGCAGCCTAAGCGGGGGGCCTGGAGAGACCCAGTACTTC
TRBV5-1	-	TRBJ2-3	-	CASSLVAGTDTQYF	TGCGCCAGCAGCTTGGTAGCGGGCACAGATACGCAGTATTTT
TRBV6-2/TRBV6-3	-	TRBJ1-1	-	CASSYRSAEAFF	TGTGCCAGCAGTTACAGGTCCGCTGAAGCTTTCTTT
TRBV6-2/TRBV6-3	-	TRBJ1-5	-	CASSSGGGQPQHF	TGTGCCAGCAGTTCGGGGGGGGGTCAGCCCCAGCATTTT
TRBV11-2	TRBD1	TRBJ2-1	-	CASSRDSYNEQFF	TGTGCCAGCAGCAGGGACAGTTACAATGAGCAGTTCTTC
TRBV15	-	TRBJ2-7	-	CATSRGEGRGVGEQYF	TGTGCCACCAGCCGAGGAGAGGGCAGGGGGGTAGGCGAGCAGTACTTC
TRBV19	TRBD1	TRBJ1-6	-	CASSIVPGTVASPLHF	TGTGCCAGTAGTATAGTCCCCGGGACAGTCGCCTCACCCCTCCACTTT
TRBV11-2	-	TRBJ1-1	-	CASSPSPEKTEAFF	TGTGCCAGCAGCCCCTCCCCGGAGAAGACTGAAGCTTTCTTT
TRBV7-6	-	TRBJ1-1	-	CASTPYGGPMNTEAFF	TGTGCCAGCACCCCTTACGGAGGACCCATGAACACTGAAGCTTTCTTT
TRBV27	TRBD1	TRBJ1-3	once	CASSFRGPGNTIYF	TGTGCCAGCAGTTTCAGGGGGCCTGGAAACACCATATATTTT
TRBV29-1	TRBD2	TRBJ2-1	few	CSVEGGGAWNEQFF	TGCAGCGTTGAGGGCGGGGGGGCTTGGAATGAGCAGTTCTTC
TRBV24-1	-	TRBJ2-2	-	CATSDRAPGVTGELFF	TGTGCCACCAGTGATAGAGCCCCAGGGGTTACCGGGGAGCTGTTTTTT
TRBV6-1	TRBD2	TRBJ2-7	-	CASSEAIGGAYEQYF	TGTGCCAGCAGTGAGGCCATCGGGGGGGCCTACGAGCAGTACTTC
TRBV9	-	TRBJ1-6	-	CASSVSERGDSPLHF	TGTGCCAGCAGCGTATCTGAAAGAGGGGACTCACCCCTCCACTTT
TRBV7-9	TRBD1	TRBJ2-3	-	CASSLLRTGDTDTQYF	TGTGCCAGCAGCTTATTAAGGACAGGGGATACAGATACGCAGTATTTT
TRBV7-8	TRBD1	TRBJ1-6	-	CASRRGRQGPSSPLHF	TGTGCCAGCAGGAGGGGCAGACAGGGTCCGTCTTCACCCCTCCACTTT
TRBV6-6	TRBD2	TRBJ2-3	-	CASSHSGGAGDTQYF	TGTGCCAGCAGCCATAGCGGGGGGGCGGGAGATACGCAGTATTTT
TRBV6-4	-	TRBJ1-1	-	CASKEGEYTEAFF	TGTGCCAGCAAGGAAGGGGAGTACACTGAAGCTTTCTTT
TRBV28	TRBD1	TRBJ1-6	-	CASLELGTGNSPLHF	TGTGCCAGCTTAGAACTGGGGACAGGCAATTCACCCCTCCACTTT
TRBV3-1/TRBV3-2	TRBD2	TRBJ2-7	-	CASSRLAGTYEQYF	TGTGCCAGCAGCCGGCTAGCGGGGACCTACGAGCAGTACTTC
TRBV7-2	TRBD2	TRBJ2-3	-	CASSPGLAGATDTQYF	TGTGCCAGCAGTCCCGGACTAGCGGGGGCCACAGATACGCAGTATTTT
TRBV2	TRBD2	TRBJ2-4	-	CASRRSGVDLAKNIQYF	TGTGCCAGCAGACGTAGCGGGGTTGACTTAGCCAAAAACATTCAGTACTTC
TRBV4-1	TRBD1	TRBJ1-5	-	CASRVKVGTGVNQPQHF	TGCGCCAGCAGGGTTAAAGTCGGGACAGGGGTGAATCAGCCCCAGCATTTT
TRBV18	TRBD1	TRBJ2-7	-	CASSHPGQGYEQYF	TGTGCCAGCTCACACCCGGGACAGGGCTACGAGCAGTACTTC
TRBV5-1	-	TRBJ1-5	-	CASSLMGGNQPQHF	TGCGCCAGCAGCTTGATGGGGGGCAATCAGCCCCAGCATTTT
TRBV5-4	-	TRBJ2-7	-	CASSTGTATYEQYF	TGTGCCAGCAGCACCGGAACAGCAACCTACGAGCAGTACTTC
TRBV6-5	TRBD1	TRBJ2-2	-	CASSTGTGTTGELFF	TGTGCCAGCAGTACCGGGACAGGGACGACCGGGGAGCTGTTTTTT
TRBV18	TRBD1	TRBJ2-1	-	CATEEAGTANNEQFF	TGTGCCACCGAAGAAGCCGGGACAGCAAACAATGAGCAGTTCTTC
TRBV19	-	TRBJ2-1	few	CASSREGGRARNEQFF	TGTGCCAGTAGCCGCGAGGGGGGCAGGGCGCGGAATGAGCAGTTCTTC
TRBV7-3	-	TRBJ1-1	-	CASSPRPGQPNTEAFF	TGTGCCAGCAGCCCCCGCCCGGGACAACCAAACACTGAAGCTTTCTTT
TRBV2	-	TRBJ2-7	-	CASSAGTGYEQYF	TGTGCCAGCAGTGCCGGGACTGGCTACGAGCAGTACTTC
TRBV2	-	TRBJ1-2	-	CASRQVGYYGYTF	TGTGCCAGCAGACAGGTGGGATACTATGGCTACACCTTC
TRBV5-1	TRBD1	TRBJ2-3	once	CASSSTGSKKDTQYF	TGCGCCAGCAGCTCGACAGGGAGTAAAAAGGATACGCAGTATTTT
TRBV4-2	TRBD2	TRBJ2-5	-	CASSQDPGSGGYGETQYF	TGTGCCAGCAGCCAAGATCCCGGTAGCGGGGGGTACGGGGAGACCCAGTACTTC
TRBV2	TRBD2	TRBJ2-3	-	CASSEATSRDTQYF	TGTGCCAGCAGTGAAGCGACTAGCAGGGATACGCAGTATTTT
TRBV7-6	TRBD1	TRBJ1-1	few	CASSLVWDRGNEAFF	TGTGCCAGCAGCTTAGTCTGGGACAGGGGTAATGAAGCTTTCTTT
TRBV28	-	TRBJ1-4	-	CASSTRVGVSRGFF	TGTGCCAGCAGTACCCGGGTAGGGGTTAGTAGGGGTTTTTTT
TRBV7-6	-	TRBJ1-4	-	CASSPPGGRAGAGSSEKLFF	TGTGCCAGCAGCCCCCCGGGGGGAAGAGCAGGGGCAGGGTCAAGTGAAAAACTGTTTTTT
TRBV7-8	-	TRBJ2-1	-	CASSSQGNEQFF	TGTGCCAGCAGCTCGCAGGGAAATGAGCAGTTCTTC
TRBV18	-	TRBJ1-3	-	CASSPLDSGNTIYF	TGTGCCAGCTCACCACTTGACTCTGGAAACACCATATATTTT
TRBV9	TRBD2	TRBJ2-1	-	CASSAWGGDYNEQFF	TGTGCCAGCAGCGCATGGGGAGGGGACTACAATGAGCAGTTCTTC